This TCR beta chain was sequenced during a study of T cell responses to AZD1222 COVID-19 vaccine. Combined were second doses at about 4 or about 12 weeks. Turning to this clone: What it binds is unknown.

Assay used: immunoSEQ multiplex PCR; TCRdb lists only in-frame clones, some missing. The table has 130,000 to 150,000 clones, roughly nine tenths seen once. Study-level results: Only a handful of AZD1222 recipients were seropositive at baseline. The study found vaccine-associated CD4 TCRs spanning spike, dominant at 160-218 and 743-854.

Germline-derived CDR1 and CDR2 are SGHTA and FQGNSA. CDR3 length: 16 amino acids. The ends lost 5 bases at V and 2 bases at J; junction bases unmatched: 8. The chain couples TRBV7-2 to TRBJ2-7, with 11 bases that match TRBD2. The starting material was peripheral blood, obtained 28 days after the second AZD1222 dose. This receptor was taken from an adult who received the AZD1222 COVID-19 vaccine. CDR3 sequence reads: CASSTLTSGAPYEQYF. The CDR3 nucleotides are TGTGCCAGCAGCACGCTGACTAGCGGGGCACCCTACGAGCAGTACTTC.